The 9 T cell receptor beta chains in this list originate from one sample, sequenced in a study of blood T cell repertoires in COVID-19. TCRdb's table, derived via immunoSEQ multiplex PCR, lists solely in-frame clones and lacks some. The sample gives 250,000 to 350,000 clones, 90% of which show up once; about 1.7% is in the top ten. Material for sequencing was PBMCs or T cells enriched from blood (not recorded which). Every receptor here comes from a woman between 18 and 29 years old with acute COVID-19.

This sequence joins TRBV3-1 (or the pseudogene TRBV3-2) and TRBJ1-1; D call uncertain. The CDR3 extends over 13 amino acids. Germline CDR1 reads LGHDT; CDR2 reads YNNKEL (reference sequence). The V end was cut by 3 bases, the J end by 0 bases, with 5 bases between. The CDR3 here is CASSQGVNTEAFF. For the CDR3, the DNA is TGTGCCAGCAGCCAGGGAGTGAACACTGAAGCTTTCTTT.

The chain links TRBV5-5 to TRBJ1-2, with a tentative D call TRBD1 (5 bases). This CDR3 is 16 amino acids long. Germline CDR1 reads SGHKS; CDR2 reads YYEKEE (reference sequence). V was cut by 3 bases and J by 5 bases, with 20 bases left in between. The CDR3 DNA sequence: TGTGCCAGCAGCTGGGGCCCCGGCGGAGTCTCTTATGGCTACACCTTC. Protein: CASSWGPGGVSYGYTF.

The chain is built from TRBV5-6 and TRBJ2-7; D remains ambiguous. Germline CDR1 is SGHDT and CDR2 is YYEEEE. Trimming left V 1 base short and J 2 bases short, with 4 bases between. The length of the CDR3 is 12 residues. CDR3 bases: TGTGCCAGCAGCTTGCGCGCCTACGAGCAGTACTTC. Protein sequence: CASSLRAYEQYF. Drawing the rest from reference TRBV5-6 and TRBJ2-7, the complete variable domain is DAGVTQSPTHLIKTRGQQVTLRCSPKSGHDTVSWYQQALGQGPQFIFQYYEEEERQRGNFPDRFSGHQFPNYSSELNVNALLLGDSALYLCASSLRAYEQYFGPGTRLTVT.

The chain is built from TRBV29-1 and TRBJ2-5, with 9 bases that match TRBD2. V lost 4 bases, J lost 5 bases, and 11 bases stayed unmatched. In germline, CDR1 is SQVTM, CDR2 ANQGSEA. This CDR3 has 15 residues. In DNA, the CDR3 is TGCAGCGTTGGTAGCGGGAGTGCCCCCTTGGAGACCCAGTACTTC. Its protein product is CSVGSGSAPLETQYF.

The genes are TRBV6-5 and TRBJ2-2; perhaps TRBD1 as D (6 bases). Germline-derived CDR1 and CDR2 are MNHEY and SVGAGI. This CDR3 comprises 14 residues. With 6 bases removed from V and 6 bases from J, the gap between germline ends came to 14 bases. Here the CDR3 DNA reads TGTGCCAGCAGGCGCCGCCCAGGGGCCGGGGAGCTGTTTTTT. Translation: CASRRRPGAGELFF.

J is TRBJ2-7 and V is TRBV4-1; 15 bases line up with TRBD2. The CDR3 has 21 amino acids. In germline, CDR1 is MGHRA, CDR2 YSYEKL. The junction had 16 bases not matched to a gene; V was cut back by 0 bases and J by 4 bases. CDR3 sequence reads: CASSQDPSVGLAGGPKYEQYF. The CDR3 DNA follows: TGCGCCAGCAGCCAAGATCCTTCTGTTGGACTAGCGGGAGGGCCGAAGTACGAGCAGTACTTC.

This chain connects TRBV19 to TRBJ2-3; 11 bases agree with TRBD2. The CDR3 runs 16 residues. V was clipped by 10 bases and J by 2 bases; unmatched bases: 11. Per the germline V gene, CDR1 is LNHDA and CDR2 is SQIVND (reference sequence). CDR3 region: CATQEASGRTTDTQYF. The CDR3 DNA reads TGTGCCACCCAAGAGGCTAGCGGGAGGACCACAGATACGCAGTATTTT.

Concerning this clone itself: Other DNA sequences in this specimen translate into the identical CDR3. V usage is TRBV15 and J usage is TRBJ2-7; TRBD1 aligns across 7 bases. Germline CDR1 is LNHNV and CDR2 is YYDKDF (reference sequence). The CDR3 runs to 15 residues. J lost 0 bases, V lost 1 base, and 3 bases had no gene match. The CDR3 loop is CATSRGRDSSYEQYF. The CDR3, as DNA: TGTGCCACCAGCAGAGGCAGGGACAGCTCCTACGAGCAGTACTTC.

V usage is TRBV7-2 and J usage is TRBJ2-2; TRBD2 matches 9 bases. This CDR3 comprises 16 residues. Trimming at V came to 3 bases and at J to 0 bases, leaving 2 bases not matched to a gene. Germline V gene sequence: CDR1 SGHTA, CDR2 FQGNSA. CDR3 residues: CASSFAGGTNTGELFF. The DNA for the CDR3 is TGTGCCAGCAGCTTTGCGGGGGGGACGAACACCGGGGAGCTGTTTTTT.